The text below deals with one T cell receptor beta chain. The data stem from a study of blood T cell repertoires in COVID-19. As processed by the authors: Nucleated cell counts were estimated from reference gene primer amplification. This table comes from immunoSEQ multiplex PCR, and its TCRdb copy is limited to in-frame clones, with some not included. The V and J calls and clone size are taken from that table; D and trimming were inferred from the DNA. The table records more than 50,000 clones, 65% to 90% of them present only once. J lost 5 bases, V lost 2 bases, and 9 bases had no gene match. Germline loops: CDR1 LNHDA, CDR2 SQIVND (reference sequence). The CDR3 is made up of 17 amino acids.

Material: peripheral blood. The origin of this receptor is a human donor in a cohort sampled during active COVID-19. The rearrangement joins TRBV19 to TRBJ1-6; TRBD1 aligns across 7 bases. Here the CDR3 DNA reads TGTGCCAGTAGTATAAGTTCCGGCAGGGGGGATAATTCACCCCTCCACTTT. It yields the protein CASSISSGRGDNSPLHF.